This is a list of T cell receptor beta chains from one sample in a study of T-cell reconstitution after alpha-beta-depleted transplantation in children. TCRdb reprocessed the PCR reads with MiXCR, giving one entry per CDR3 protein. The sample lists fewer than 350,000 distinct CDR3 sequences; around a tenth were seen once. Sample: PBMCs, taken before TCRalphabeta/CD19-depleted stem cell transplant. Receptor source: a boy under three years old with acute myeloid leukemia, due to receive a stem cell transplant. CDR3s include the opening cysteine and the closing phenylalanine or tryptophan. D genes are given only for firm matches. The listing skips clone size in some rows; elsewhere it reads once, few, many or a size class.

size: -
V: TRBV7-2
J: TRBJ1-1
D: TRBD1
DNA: TGTGCCAGCAGCCTTGATACAGGGGGAGGAATAGAAGCTTTCTTT
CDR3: CASSLDTGGGIEAFF

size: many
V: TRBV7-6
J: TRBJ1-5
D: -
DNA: TGTGCCAGCAGCTCAGAGGCAGGGTATCAGCCCCAGCATTTT
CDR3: CASSSEAGYQPQHF

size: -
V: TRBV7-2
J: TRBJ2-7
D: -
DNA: TGTGCCAGCAGCCGCAGGGGCCCAACCGTCCCACTTCGAGACGAGCAGTACTTC
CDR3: CASSRRGPTVPLRDEQYF

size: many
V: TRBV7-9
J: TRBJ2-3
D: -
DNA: TGTGCCAGCAGCCTGGTGGTCTCCCAGAGCACAGATACGCAGTATTTT
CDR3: CASSLVVSQSTDTQYF

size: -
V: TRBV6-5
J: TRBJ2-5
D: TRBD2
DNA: TGTGCCAGCAGTTACTTAGCGGGGGGTTCTGAGACCCAGTACTTC
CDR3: CASSYLAGGSETQYF

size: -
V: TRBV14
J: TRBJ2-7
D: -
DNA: TGTGCCAGCAGCCAAGATATTGAATATCCCTACGAGCAGTACTTC
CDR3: CASSQDIEYPYEQYF

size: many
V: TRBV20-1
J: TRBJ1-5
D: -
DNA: TGCAGTGCCGGTAATAGCAATCAGCCCCAGCATTTT
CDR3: CSAGNSNQPQHF

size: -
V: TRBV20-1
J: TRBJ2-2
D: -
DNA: TGCAGTGCTAGCGGCGTCAGAGGGGAGCTGTTTTTT
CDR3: CSASGVRGELFF

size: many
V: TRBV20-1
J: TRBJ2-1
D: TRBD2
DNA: TGCAGTGCGGCGGGACTAGCGGGAGCCATATACAATGAGCAGTTCTTC
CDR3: CSAAGLAGAIYNEQFF

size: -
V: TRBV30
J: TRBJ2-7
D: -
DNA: TGTGCCTGGAGGGACGGGGTACCTAACGAGCAGTACTTC
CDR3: CAWRDGVPNEQYF

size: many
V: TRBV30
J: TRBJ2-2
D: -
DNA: TGTGCCTGGAGTTTTCAGATCACCGGGGAGCTGTTTTTT
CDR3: CAWSFQITGELFF

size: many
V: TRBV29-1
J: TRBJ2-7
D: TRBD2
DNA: TGCAGCGCCGCGGGGGGGGCGCACTACGAGCAGTACTTC
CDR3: CSAAGGAHYEQYF